This T cell receptor beta chain was found in a study of regulatory T cells in long-lasting Graves disease. Study-wide background: Those Graves' patients who were newly diagnosed had been on antithyroid drugs under 3 months.

Time point described: newly diagnosed GD, antithyroid drugs for less than 3 months. With RNA extracted from PBMCs as input, the TCR library was made. Germline V gives CDR1 SGHVS, CDR2 FQNEAQ. There are 14 residues in the CDR3. Trimming shortened V by 3 bases and J by 0 bases, and 6 bases separated the two germline ends. The table lists this clonotype with many counts. Assembly of TCR beta libraries relied on iRepertoire HTBI primers together with Arm-PCR of CDR3 regions. TCRdb passed the multiplex PCR reads through MiXCR, listing each CDR3 protein once. The sample includes 450,000 to 500,000 distinct CDR3 sequences, 15% to 20% of them seen just once. These same data were also listed under a study on T cells in Graves' hyperthyroidism and ophthalmopathy.

This clonotype was sampled from a man aged 40-49 years with Graves disease. This sequence joins TRBV7-8 and TRBJ1-3; D is ambiguous. The material sequenced was peripheral blood mononuclear cells (PBMCs), taken at new diagnosis, from a patient treated with antithyroid drugs. The CDR3 loop is CASSLANSGNTIYF. The CDR3, as DNA: TGTGCCAGCAGCTTGGCCAACTCTGGAAACACCATATATTTT.